One T cell receptor beta chain is described in this entry. This entry comes from a study of T cell clusters in autoimmune cytopenias. Study background: The median distinct TRB clonotype count was about 2,000 per sample, from a median approximately 52,000 reads.

Germline CDR1 is ENHRY and CDR2 is SYGVKD. The CDR3 runs 12 residues. One tube held mixed TRB-A and TRB-B primer pools for touch-down PCR. TCRdb reworked the multiplex PCR reads into one entry per CDR3 protein, no DNA. Seen in this sample are 5,500 to 6,000 distinct CDR3 sequences; the ten most common clones hold approximately 3%. TRB amplification used roughly 250 ng of peripheral blood genomic DNA. Another study also made use of these data, one on T cell repertoires in aging, cancer and after chemotherapy.

This receptor was identified in a human donor in good health. The rearrangement joins TRBV10-3 to TRBJ2-7; TCRdb's D call of TRBD1 is untestable without DNA. Sequenced sample: peripheral blood. The CDR3 loop is CAIRGDRYEQYF.